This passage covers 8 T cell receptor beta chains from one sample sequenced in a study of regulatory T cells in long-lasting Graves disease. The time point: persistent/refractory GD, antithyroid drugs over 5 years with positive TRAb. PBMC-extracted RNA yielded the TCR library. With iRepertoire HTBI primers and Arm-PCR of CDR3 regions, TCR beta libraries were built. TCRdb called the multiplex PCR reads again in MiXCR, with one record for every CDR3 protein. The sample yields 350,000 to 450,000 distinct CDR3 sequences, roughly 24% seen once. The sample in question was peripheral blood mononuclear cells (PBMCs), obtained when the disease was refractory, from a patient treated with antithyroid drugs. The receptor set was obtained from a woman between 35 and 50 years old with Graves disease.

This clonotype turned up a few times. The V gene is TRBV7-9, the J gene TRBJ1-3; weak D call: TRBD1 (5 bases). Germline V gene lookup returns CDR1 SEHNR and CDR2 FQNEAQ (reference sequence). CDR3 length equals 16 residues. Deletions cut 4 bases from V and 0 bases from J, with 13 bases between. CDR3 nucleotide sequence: TGTGCCAGCAGCTGGGCCGGGGGACGCTCTGGAAACACCATATATTTT. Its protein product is CASSWAGGRSGNTIYF. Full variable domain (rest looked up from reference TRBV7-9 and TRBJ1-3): DTGVSQNPRHKITKRGQNVTFRCDPISEHNRLYWYRQTLGQGPEFLTYFQNEAQLEKSRLLSDRFSAERPKGSFSTLEIQRTEQGDSAMYLCASSWAGGRSGNTIYFGEGSWLTVV.

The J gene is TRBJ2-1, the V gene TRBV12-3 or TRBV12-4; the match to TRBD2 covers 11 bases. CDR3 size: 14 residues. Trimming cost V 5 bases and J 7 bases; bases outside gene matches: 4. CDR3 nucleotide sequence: TGTGCCAGCAGTAGTTCTAGCGGGAGGAATGAGCAGTTCTTC. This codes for CASSSSSGRNEQFF.

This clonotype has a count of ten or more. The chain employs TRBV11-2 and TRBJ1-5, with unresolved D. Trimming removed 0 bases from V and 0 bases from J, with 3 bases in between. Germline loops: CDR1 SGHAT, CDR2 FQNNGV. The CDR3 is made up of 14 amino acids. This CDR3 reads CASSLDDSNQPQHF. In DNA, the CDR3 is TGTGCCAGCAGCTTAGATGATAGCAATCAGCCCCAGCATTTT. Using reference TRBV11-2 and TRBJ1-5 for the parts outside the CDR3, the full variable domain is EAGVAQSPRYKIIEKRQSVAFWCNPISGHATLYWYQQILGQGPKLLIQFQNNGVVDDSQLPKDRFSAERLKGVDSTLKIQPAKLEDSAVYLCASSLDDSNQPQHFGDGTRLSIL.

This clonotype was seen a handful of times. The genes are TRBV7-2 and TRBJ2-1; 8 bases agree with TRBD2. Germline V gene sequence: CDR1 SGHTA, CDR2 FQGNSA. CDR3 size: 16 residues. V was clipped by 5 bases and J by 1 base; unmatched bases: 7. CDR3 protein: CASSPQAGVSYNEQFF. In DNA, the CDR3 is TGTGCCAGCAGCCCCCAAGCGGGAGTTTCCTACAATGAGCAGTTCTTC.

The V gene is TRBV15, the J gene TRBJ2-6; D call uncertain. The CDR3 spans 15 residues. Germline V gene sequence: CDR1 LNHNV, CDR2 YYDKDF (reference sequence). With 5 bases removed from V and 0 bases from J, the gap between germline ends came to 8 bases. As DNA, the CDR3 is TGTGCCACCAGCTGGGATCTCTCTGGGGCCAACGTCCTGACTTTC. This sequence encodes CATSWDLSGANVLTF.

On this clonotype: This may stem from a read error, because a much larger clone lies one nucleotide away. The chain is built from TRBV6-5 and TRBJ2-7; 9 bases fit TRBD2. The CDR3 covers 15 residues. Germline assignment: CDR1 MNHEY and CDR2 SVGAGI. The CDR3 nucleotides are TGTGCCGGCAGTTTAGGACTAGCGCCTATCTACGAGCAGTACTTC. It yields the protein CAGSLGLAPIYEQYF.

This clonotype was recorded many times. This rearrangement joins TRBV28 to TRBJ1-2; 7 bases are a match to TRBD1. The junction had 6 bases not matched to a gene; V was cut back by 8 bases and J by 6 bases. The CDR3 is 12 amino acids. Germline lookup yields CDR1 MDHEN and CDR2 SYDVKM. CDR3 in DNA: TGTGCCAGCGTAGGGCAGGGGGATGGCTACACCTTC. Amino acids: CASVGQGDGYTF.

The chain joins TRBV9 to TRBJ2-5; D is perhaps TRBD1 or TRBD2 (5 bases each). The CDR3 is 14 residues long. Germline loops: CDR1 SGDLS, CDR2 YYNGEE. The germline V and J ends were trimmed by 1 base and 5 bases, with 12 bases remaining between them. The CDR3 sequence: CASSVYAGSETQYF. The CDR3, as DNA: TGTGCCAGCAGCGTATATGCAGGGAGTGAGACCCAGTACTTC.